This paragraph reports one T cell receptor (beta chain). Using immunoSEQ multiplex PCR, the repertoire was profiled, and TCRdb retains in-frame clones only, with some absent. The data contain roughly 590,000 clones, around 95% of them seen just once; the ten biggest clones take up roughly 0.1%. Trimming removed 4 bases at V and 4 bases at J, with 10 bases between. CDR1 MGHDK and CDR2 SYGVNS come from the germline V gene. CDR3 size: 13 residues. This sample was taken from a study of shared clonotypes between healthy human individuals. Whole-study context: The cohort comprised a couple of women and a few men. Their ages spanned 18 to 49 years.

Cells designated naive CD8 were CD45RO-negative and were positively selected for CCR7, with terminally differentiated effector memory CD45RA+ cells excluded. Material for sequencing was naive CD8+ T cells sorted from blood. The chain recombines TRBV25-1 with TRBJ1-1, with D possibly TRBD1 on 5 matching bases. The sequence was obtained from a woman under 40 in good health. CDR3 bases: TGTGCCAGCAGTGCCCCGGGGGTCACTGAAGCTTTCTTT. This translates into CASSAPGVTEAFF.